This record looks at one TCR beta chain sequence and its context. Its antigen is currently unknown. This sample is drawn from a study of shared clonotypes between healthy human individuals. Deep-level settings were used for running the assay. Each replicate PCR on the sorted subsets used roughly 190 ng DNA (about 30,000 T cell genomes). Data came from immunoSEQ multiplex PCR; TCRdb stores just in-frame clones and leaves some out. Among roughly 2 million clones listed, about 95% were seen once. The V gene's germline CDR1 is LNHDA and CDR2 SQIVND (reference sequence). The CDR3 covers 13 residues. In the naive CD8 group, cells lacked CD45RO and were positively selected for CCR7, so terminally differentiated effector memory CD45RA+ cells were left out. The study's findings and limits: Rarefaction gave evidence that sorted-subset sequencing remained incomplete despite large depth.

This TCR came from a man aged 18 to 30 in good health. Sequences were obtained from naive CD8+ T cells sorted from blood. The rearrangement links TRBV19 to TRBJ2-7; D remains ambiguous. CDR3 coding DNA: TGTGCTCTGCCGGCACTTTACTCCTACGAGCAGTACTTC. This gives the protein CALPALYSYEQYF.